These 14 T cell receptor beta chains were all obtained from the same sample, sequenced in a study of blood T cell repertoires in COVID-19 (dated by TCRdb to about 2020). Library construction relied on the immunoSEQ multiplex PCR assay. The table was pulled from immuneACCESS by TCRdb, which kept in-frame rearrangements only. Such tables lose some clones; where checked, under half of the loss comes from unresolved V genes, and the rest has no known cause. The sample contains over 80,000 clones, roughly 90% of them found a single time. The ten biggest clones cover approximately 1.7% of the sample. Sequencing was performed on peripheral blood. These receptor sequences come from a man in his 60s with acute or convalescent COVID-19.

The rearrangement links TRBV9 to TRBJ2-5; no clear D gene. The germline V gene encodes CDR1 SGDLS and CDR2 YYNGEE. This CDR3 region has 13 residues. Trimming stripped 2 bases from V and 0 bases from J, with 5 bases between. The CDR3 is CASSVTDQETQYF. The CDR3 bases are TGTGCCAGCAGCGTGACTGACCAAGAGACCCAGTACTTC.

The chain has TRBV7-2 and TRBJ2-3, with 9 bases lining up with TRBD2. The CDR3 contains 14 residues. With V trimmed by 5 bases and J by 2 bases, 2 bases remained unmatched. Germline V lookup: CDR1 SGHTA, CDR2 FQGNSA. The chain's CDR3 is CASSPSGTTDTQYF. The CDR3 DNA is TGTGCCAGCAGCCCTAGCGGGACCACAGATACGCAGTATTTT.

This rearrangement joins TRBV2 to TRBJ1-5, with 7 nucleotides matching TRBD1. With V trimmed by 8 bases and J by 4 bases, 8 bases remained unmatched. Looked up from germline, CDR1 is SNHLY and CDR2 is FYNNEI. The CDR3 spans 14 residues. The CDR3 region is CASGETGINQPQHF. The CDR3 coding sequence is TGTGCCAGCGGGGAGACAGGGATAAATCAGCCCCAGCATTTT.

V usage is TRBV5-1 and J usage is TRBJ1-1, with 10 bases aligning to TRBD1. The junction had 6 bases not matched to a gene; V was cut back by 4 bases and J by 6 bases. This CDR3 is 14 amino acids long. Germline V gene lookup returns CDR1 SGHRS and CDR2 YFSETQ. This chain's CDR3 is CASSPGQGISEAFF. Written as DNA, the CDR3 is TGCGCCAGCAGCCCGGGACAGGGGATCTCTGAAGCTTTCTTT.

The chain employs TRBV3-1 (or the pseudogene TRBV3-2) and TRBJ1-5; D possibly corresponds to TRBD1 (6 bases). The CDR3 contains 13 residues. CDR1 and CDR2 (germline): LGHDT, YNNKEL (reference sequence). The germline V and J ends were trimmed by 0 bases and 15 bases, with 15 bases remaining between them. The CDR3 coding sequence is TGTGCCAGCAGCCAAGAGGGAGCAGGGGAAAGGCATTTT. Protein: CASSQEGAGERHF.

The table lists this clone with a few counts. The CDR3 spells CASSPQQLDEQYF. The CDR3 region has the DNA TGTGCCAGCTCACCACAACAGCTGGACGAGCAGTACTTC. This chain joins TRBV18 and TRBJ2-7; D is unclear. The CDR3 totals 13 residues. Between the trimmed V and J ends, which lost 1 base and 5 bases, there was a span of 9 bases. Germline CDR1 is KGHSH and CDR2 is LQKENI. The full variable domain, rest sourced from reference TRBV18 and TRBJ2-7, is NAGVMQNPRHLVRRRGQEARLRCSPMKGHSHVYWYRQLPEEGLKFMVYLQKENIIDESGMPKERFSAEFPKEGPSILRIQQVVRGDSAAYFCASSPQQLDEQYFGPGTRLTVT.

This chain joins TRBV10-1 and TRBJ2-5; possibly TRBD2 for D (5 bases). CDR1 is WNHNN, CDR2 SYGVQD, per germline (reference sequence). With 8 bases removed from V and 3 bases from J, the gap between germline ends came to 16 bases. The CDR3 has 14 residues. Here the CDR3 DNA reads TGCGCCAGCCGAGCGGCCCGAGATAAAGAGACCCAGTACTTC. This codes for CASRAARDKETQYF.

Here the CDR3 reads CASSPSRGAGGAVNAFF. The CDR3 coding sequence is TGCGCCAGCAGCCCATCCCGGGGAGCAGGGGGCGCGGTTAATGCTTTCTTT. The V call is TRBV4-3, the J call TRBJ1-1; 8 nucleotides agree with TRBD1. V gave up 4 bases and J gave up 11 bases; unmatched junction bases: 21. Germline values: CDR1 LGHNA, CDR2 YSLEER. The CDR3 consists of 17 residues.

The chain is built from TRBV7-9 and TRBJ2-1, with 7 nucleotides matching TRBD1. The trim removed 1 base at V and 10 bases at J, leaving 10 bases unmatched. This CDR3 is 15 amino acids long. CDR1 and CDR2 from the germline V gene are SEHNR and FQNEAQ (reference sequence). CDR3 in DNA: TGTGCCAGCAGCTTAGGACAGGGTAAGGAGTGGGAGCAGTTCTTC. Residues: CASSLGQGKEWEQFF.

The V and J genes are TRBV18 and TRBJ2-5, with TRBD1 matching over 8 bases. This CDR3 spans 13 amino acids. The trim removed 3 bases at V and 4 bases at J, leaving 1 base unmatched. Per germline, CDR1 KGHSH and CDR2 LQKENI. The DNA for the CDR3 is TGTGCCAGCTCACCGACAGGGGCAGAGACCCAGTACTTC. Translating gives CASSPTGAETQYF.

This rearrangement joins TRBV7-3 to TRBJ2-2; D gene unclear. In germline, CDR1 is SGHTA, CDR2 FQGTGA. V was trimmed by 5 bases and J by 1 base, leaving 8 bases between them. The CDR3 runs 14 residues. The CDR3 DNA reads as TGTGCCAGCAGCGAAGCCCGGAACACCGGGGAGCTGTTTTTT. Its translation is CASSEARNTGELFF.

V usage is TRBV19 and J usage is TRBJ2-7, with TRBD1 matching 7 bases. J gave up 2 bases and V 4 bases, and 5 bases lay outside the gene matches. This CDR3 contains 14 residues. Germline V gives CDR1 LNHDA, CDR2 SQIVND (reference sequence). DNA for the CDR3: TGTGCCAGTAGTACACTAGGGACAGCCTACGAGCAGTACTTC. Translation gives CASSTLGTAYEQYF.

The rearrangement joins TRBV5-6 to TRBJ2-6, with 8 nucleotides matching TRBD1. The germline gives CDR1 SGHDT, CDR2 YYEEEE. The trim removed 3 bases at V and 2 bases at J, leaving 4 bases unmatched. There are 16 residues in the CDR3. The CDR3 is CASSSRTGPGANVLTF. In DNA form, the CDR3 reads TGTGCCAGCAGCTCGAGGACAGGGCCTGGGGCCAACGTCCTGACTTTC.

The chain combines TRBV5-6 with TRBJ2-1; D possibly corresponds to TRBD2 (6 bases). Germline CDR1 is SGHDT and CDR2 is YYEEEE. V lost 2 bases to trimming and J lost 8 bases, with 20 bases between them. The CDR3 sequence is 16 residues long. The CDR3: CASSLGGDPNSDEQFF. The DNA for the CDR3 is TGTGCCAGCAGCTTAGGAGGGGACCCTAATTCAGATGAGCAGTTCTTC.